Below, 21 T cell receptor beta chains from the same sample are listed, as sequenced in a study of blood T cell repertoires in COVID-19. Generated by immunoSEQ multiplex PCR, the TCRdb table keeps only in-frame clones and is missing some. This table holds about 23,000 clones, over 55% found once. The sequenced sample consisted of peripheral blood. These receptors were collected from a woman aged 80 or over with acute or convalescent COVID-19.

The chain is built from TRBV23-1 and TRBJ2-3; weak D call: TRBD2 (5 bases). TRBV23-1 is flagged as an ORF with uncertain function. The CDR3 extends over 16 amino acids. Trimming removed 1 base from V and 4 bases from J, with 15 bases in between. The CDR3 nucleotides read TGCGCCAGCAGTCAATTTTTCGGGAAAAGGGCAGATACGCAGTATTTT. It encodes CASSQFFGKRADTQYF.

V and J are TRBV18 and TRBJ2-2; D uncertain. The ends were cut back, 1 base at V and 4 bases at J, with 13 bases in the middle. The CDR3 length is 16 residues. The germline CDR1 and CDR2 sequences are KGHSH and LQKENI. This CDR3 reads CASSPQPTDLTGELFF. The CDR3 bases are TGTGCCAGCTCACCACAGCCCACAGATCTCACCGGGGAGCTGTTTTTT.

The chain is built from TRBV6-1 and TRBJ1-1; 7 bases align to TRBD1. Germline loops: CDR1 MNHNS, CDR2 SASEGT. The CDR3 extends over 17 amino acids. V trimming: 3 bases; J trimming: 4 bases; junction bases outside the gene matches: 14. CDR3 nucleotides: TGTGCCAGCAGTGAGTGGAGGGGGCCCGCGAAGGGCACTGAAGCTTTCTTT. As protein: CASSEWRGPAKGTEAFF.

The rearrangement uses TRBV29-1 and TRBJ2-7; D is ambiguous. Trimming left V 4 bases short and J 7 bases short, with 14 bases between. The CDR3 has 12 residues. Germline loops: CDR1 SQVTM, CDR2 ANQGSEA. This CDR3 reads CSVGASPSEQYF. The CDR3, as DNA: TGCAGCGTTGGGGCCTCACCATCGGAGCAGTACTTC.

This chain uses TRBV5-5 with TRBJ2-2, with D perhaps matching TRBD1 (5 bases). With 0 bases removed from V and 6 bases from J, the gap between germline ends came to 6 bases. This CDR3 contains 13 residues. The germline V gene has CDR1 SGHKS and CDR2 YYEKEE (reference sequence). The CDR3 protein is CASSLGGPGELFF. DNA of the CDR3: TGTGCCAGCAGCTTGGGGGGCCCCGGGGAGCTGTTTTTT.

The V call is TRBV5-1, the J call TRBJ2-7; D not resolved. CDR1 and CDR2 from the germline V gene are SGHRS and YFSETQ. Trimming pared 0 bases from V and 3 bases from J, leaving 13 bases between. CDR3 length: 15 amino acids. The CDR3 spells CASSLDELRDYEQYF. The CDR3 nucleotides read TGCGCCAGCAGCTTGGATGAGTTACGAGACTACGAGCAGTACTTC.

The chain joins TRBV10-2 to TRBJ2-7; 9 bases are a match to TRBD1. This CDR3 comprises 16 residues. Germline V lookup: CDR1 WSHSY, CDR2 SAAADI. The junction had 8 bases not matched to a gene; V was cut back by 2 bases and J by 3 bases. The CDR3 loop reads CASSEAGDRAYYEQYF. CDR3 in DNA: TGCGCCAGCAGTGAGGCTGGGGACAGGGCCTACTACGAGCAGTACTTC.

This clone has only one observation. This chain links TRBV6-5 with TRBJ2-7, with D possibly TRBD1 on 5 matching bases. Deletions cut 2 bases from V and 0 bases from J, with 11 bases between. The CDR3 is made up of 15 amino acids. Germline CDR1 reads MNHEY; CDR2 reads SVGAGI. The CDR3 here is CASSYKTASSYEQYF. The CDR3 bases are TGTGCCAGCAGTTACAAGACAGCTAGCTCCTACGAGCAGTACTTC.

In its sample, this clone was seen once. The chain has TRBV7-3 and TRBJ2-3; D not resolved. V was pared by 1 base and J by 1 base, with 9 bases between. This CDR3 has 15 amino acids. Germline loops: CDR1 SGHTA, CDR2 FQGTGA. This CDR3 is CASSLNAQGTDTQYF. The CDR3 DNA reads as TGTGCCAGCAGCTTAAACGCGCAGGGCACAGATACGCAGTATTTT.

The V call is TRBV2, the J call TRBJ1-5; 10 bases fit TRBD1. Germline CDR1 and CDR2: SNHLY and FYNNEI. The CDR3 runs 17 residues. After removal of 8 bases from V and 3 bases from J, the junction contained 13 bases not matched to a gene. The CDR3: CASGWSRDRGPNQPQHF. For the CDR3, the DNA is TGTGCCAGCGGGTGGTCCCGGGACAGGGGCCCCAATCAGCCCCAGCATTTT.

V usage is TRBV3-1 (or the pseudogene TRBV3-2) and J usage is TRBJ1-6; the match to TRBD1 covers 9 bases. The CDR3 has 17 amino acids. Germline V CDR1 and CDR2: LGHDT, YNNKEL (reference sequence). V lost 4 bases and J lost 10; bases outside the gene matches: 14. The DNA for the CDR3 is TGTGCCAGCAGCCCGCGCTCGTCGGGACAGGGTAACTCACCCCTCCACTTT. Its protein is CASSPRSSGQGNSPLHF.

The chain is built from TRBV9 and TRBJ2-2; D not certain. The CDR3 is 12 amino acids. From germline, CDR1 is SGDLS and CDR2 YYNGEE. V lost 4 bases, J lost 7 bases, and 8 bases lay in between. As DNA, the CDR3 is TGTGCCAGCAGCCTCCACGGCGGGGAGCTGTTTTTT. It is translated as CASSLHGGELFF. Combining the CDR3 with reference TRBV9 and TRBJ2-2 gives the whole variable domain DSGVTQTPKHLITATGQRVTLRCSPRSGDLSVYWYQQSLDQGLQFLIQYYNGEERAKGNILERFSAQQFPDLHSELNLSSLELGDSALYFCASSLHGGELFFGEGSRLTVL.

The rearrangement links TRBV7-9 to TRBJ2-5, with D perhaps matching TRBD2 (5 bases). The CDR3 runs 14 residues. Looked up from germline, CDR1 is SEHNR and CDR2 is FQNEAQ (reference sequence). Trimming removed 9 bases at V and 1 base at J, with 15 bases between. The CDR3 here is CASQGTSSQETQYF. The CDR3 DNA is TGTGCCAGTCAAGGAACTAGTTCCCAAGAGACCCAGTACTTC.

The CDR3 DNA reads TGTGCCACCAGCCGCACTAGCGGGAGGCTTAGGGACATTCAGTACTTC. This codes for CATSRTSGRLRDIQYF. This chain links TRBV15 with TRBJ2-4; TRBD2 aligns across 12 bases. The CDR3 is 16 amino acids. The germline V gene has CDR1 LNHNV and CDR2 YYDKDF (reference sequence). J was trimmed by 8 bases and V by 5 bases; bases with no gene match: 10.

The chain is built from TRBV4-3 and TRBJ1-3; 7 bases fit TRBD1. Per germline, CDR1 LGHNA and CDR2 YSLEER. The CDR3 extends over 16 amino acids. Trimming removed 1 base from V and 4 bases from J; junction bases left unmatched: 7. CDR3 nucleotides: TGCGCCAGCAGCCAAGCGCAGACAGGGATGGGAAACACCATATATTTT. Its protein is CASSQAQTGMGNTIYF.

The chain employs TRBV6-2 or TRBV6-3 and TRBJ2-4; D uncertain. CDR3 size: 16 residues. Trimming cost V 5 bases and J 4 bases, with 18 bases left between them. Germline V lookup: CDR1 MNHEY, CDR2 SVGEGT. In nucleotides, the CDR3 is TGTGCCAGCAGTCATGAAACGAGTGAGTGGAAAAACATTCAGTACTTC. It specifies CASSHETSEWKNIQYF.

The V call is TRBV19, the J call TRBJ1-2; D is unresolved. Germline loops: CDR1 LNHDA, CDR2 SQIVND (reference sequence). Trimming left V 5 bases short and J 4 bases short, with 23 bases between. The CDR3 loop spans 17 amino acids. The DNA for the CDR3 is TGTGCCAGTAGTGATCCCCCGAGCCAGAGGATTGTCTATGGCTACACCTTC. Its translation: CASSDPPSQRIVYGYTF.

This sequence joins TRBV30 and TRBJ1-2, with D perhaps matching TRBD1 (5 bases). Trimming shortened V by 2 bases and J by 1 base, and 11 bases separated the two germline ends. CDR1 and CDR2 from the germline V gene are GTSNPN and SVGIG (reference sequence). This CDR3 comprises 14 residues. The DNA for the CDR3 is TGTGCCTGGAGTTCTGACAGCCTTAACTATGGCTACACCTTC. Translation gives CAWSSDSLNYGYTF.

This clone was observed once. The CDR3 region is CSVGGQAGNEKLFF. CDR3 coding DNA: TGCAGCGTTGGTGGTCAGGCCGGTAATGAAAAACTGTTTTTT. The chain has TRBV29-1 and TRBJ1-4, with unresolved D. Trimming shortened V by 4 bases and J by 4 bases, and 13 bases separated the two germline ends. The CDR3 loop spans 14 amino acids. CDR1 is SQVTM and CDR2 is ANQGSEA in the germline V gene. The variable domain in full, completed from reference TRBV29-1 and TRBJ1-4, reads SAVISQKPSRDICQRGTSLTIQCQVDSQVTMMFWYRQQPGQSLTLIATANQGSEATYESGFVIDKFPISRPNLTFSTLTVSNMSPEDSSIYLCSVGGQAGNEKLFFGSGTQLSVL.

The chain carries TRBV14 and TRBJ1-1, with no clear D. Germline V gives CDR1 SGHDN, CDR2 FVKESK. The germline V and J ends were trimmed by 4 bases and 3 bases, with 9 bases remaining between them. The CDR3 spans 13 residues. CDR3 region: CASSREEHTEAFF. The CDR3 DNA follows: TGTGCCAGCAGCCGGGAGGAACACACTGAAGCTTTCTTT.

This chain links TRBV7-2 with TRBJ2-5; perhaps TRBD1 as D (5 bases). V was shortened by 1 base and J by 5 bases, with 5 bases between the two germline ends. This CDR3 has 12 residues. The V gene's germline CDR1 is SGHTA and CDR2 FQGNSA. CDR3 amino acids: CASSLDRETQYF. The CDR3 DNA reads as TGTGCCAGCAGCTTAGACAGGGAGACCCAGTACTTC.